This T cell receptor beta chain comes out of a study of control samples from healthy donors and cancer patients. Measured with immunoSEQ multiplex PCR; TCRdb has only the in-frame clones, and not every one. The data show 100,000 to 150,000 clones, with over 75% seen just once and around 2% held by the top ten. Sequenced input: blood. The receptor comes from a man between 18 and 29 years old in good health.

DNA for the CDR3: TGTGCCAGCAGCTTAGAGGGCAGGGCTGGAAACACCATATATTTT. Protein sequence: CASSLEGRAGNTIYF. V usage is TRBV7-2 and J usage is TRBJ1-3; possible D gene TRBD1, 5 bases. The CDR3 is 15 amino acids. Germline CDR1 reads SGHTA; CDR2 reads FQGNSA. The V end lost 1 base, the J end lost 2 bases, and 9 bases lay between the germline ends.